This T cell receptor beta chain originates from a study of T cells of healthy individuals. The CDR3 contains 13 residues. Trimming shortened V by 4 bases and J by 8 bases, and 14 bases separated the two germline ends. CDR1 LGHNA and CDR2 YNFKEQ come from the germline V gene. TCRdb passed the 5' RACE reads through MiXCR, listing each CDR3 protein once. The repertoire consists of around 100,000 distinct CDR3 sequences, with 15% to 20% occurring once and the leading ten covering over 5%. The table lists this clonotype with many counts. V is TRBV4-2 and J is TRBJ1-1; unclear D gene. The receptor was isolated from a human donor in good health. The CDR3 DNA reads TGTGCCAGCAGCCCCGACTGGAGGCGCGAAGCTTTCTTT. It encodes CASSPDWRREAFF.